Below are 9 T cell receptor beta chains sequenced from a single sample in a study of blood T cell repertoires in COVID-19. The repertoire was sequenced with immunoSEQ multiplex PCR; TCRdb's copy has only in-frame clones and lacks some. The sample carries about 80,000 clones, around 86% recorded once. Sequencing was carried out using peripheral blood. Source of these receptors: a human donor in a cohort sampled during active COVID-19.

This chain connects TRBV29-1 to TRBJ2-1; D gene uncertain. Trimming shortened V by 2 bases and J by 7 bases, and 6 bases separated the two germline ends. This CDR3 is built from 11 residues. Per the germline V gene, CDR1 is SQVTM and CDR2 is ANQGSEA. This CDR3 reads CSVEMRNEQFF. DNA of the CDR3: TGCAGCGTTGAAATGCGGAATGAGCAGTTCTTC.

The chain couples TRBV24-1 to TRBJ1-5; 8 bases fit TRBD1. The V gene's germline CDR1 is KGHDR and CDR2 SFDVKD. The junction had 4 bases not matched to a gene; V was cut back by 10 bases and J by 0 bases. This CDR3 spans 14 amino acids. The CDR3 here is CATGGQASNQPQHF. The CDR3 DNA is TGTGCCACTGGGGGACAGGCTAGCAATCAGCCCCAGCATTTT.

The chain couples TRBV19 to TRBJ2-7; TRBD1 agrees at 7 bases. The CDR3 consists of 14 residues. J lost 0 bases, V lost 5 bases, and 4 bases had no gene match. CDR1 is LNHDA, CDR2 SQIVND, per germline (reference sequence). The DNA of the CDR3 is TGTGCCAGTAGTGTGGGGACAGACTCCTACGAGCAGTACTTC. Protein: CASSVGTDSYEQYF.

The V call is TRBV5-8, the J call TRBJ2-5, with TRBD2 matching 8 bases. J lost 5 bases, V lost 7 bases, and 7 bases had no gene match. This CDR3 contains 13 residues. Germline lookup yields CDR1 SGHTS and CDR2 YDEGEE. In DNA, the CDR3 is TGTGCCAGCGGCCGGGGGGGCGCCGAGACCCAGTACTTC. Its translation: CASGRGGAETQYF.

The V call is TRBV1, the J call TRBJ1-6. TRBV1 is described as a pseudogene. The CDR3 length is 20 residues. CDR3 region: CTSSQEGRRSRSSYNSPLHF. CDR3 sequence (DNA): TGCACCAGCAGCCAAGAAGGAAGAAGGTCAAGGAGCTCCTATAATTCACCCCTCCACTTT.

The chain couples TRBV7-6 to TRBJ2-1; perhaps TRBD2 as D (6 bases). Deletions cut 4 bases from V and 5 bases from J, with 12 bases between. Germline CDR1 reads SGHVS; CDR2 reads FNYEAQ. CDR3 length: 14 residues. CDR3 residues: CASSSPSADNEQFF. The CDR3 bases are TGTGCCAGCAGCTCCCCTAGCGCGGACAATGAGCAGTTCTTC.

The chain employs TRBV7-6 and TRBJ1-2; 8 positions match TRBD1. The CDR3 sequence is 15 residues long. The V segment lost 4 bases and the J segment 4 bases; nucleotides outside the gene matches: 8. Germline V gene sequence: CDR1 SGHVS, CDR2 FNYEAQ. The CDR3 nucleotides are TGTGCCAGCAGCTCCCCCGACAGGGGAGTCTATGGCTACACCTTC. Protein sequence: CASSSPDRGVYGYTF.

CDR3 protein: CASSEVRSNQPQHF. The CDR3 nucleotides read TGTGCCAGCTCCGAGGTTCGCAGCAATCAGCCCCAGCATTTT. The chain is built from TRBV19 and TRBJ1-5; D not certain. Germline V CDR1 and CDR2: LNHDA, SQIVND (reference sequence). This CDR3 has 14 amino acids. Trimming shortened V by 9 bases and J by 1 base, and 13 bases separated the two germline ends.

The chain joins TRBV11-3 to TRBJ2-4, with 13 bases aligning to TRBD2. Unmatched junction bases numbered 7, after V lost 5 bases and J lost 9 bases. The CDR3 spans 15 residues. Germline V gene lookup returns CDR1 SGHNT and CDR2 YENEEA. The CDR3 region is CASSTRLAGGFIQYF. The DNA for the CDR3 is TGTGCCAGCAGCACCCGACTAGCGGGAGGCTTCATTCAGTACTTC.